A single sample gave rise to the 30 T cell receptor beta chains below, sequenced in a study of cytomegalovirus exposure and HLA in healthy donors. It was with 60 Vbeta and 13 Jbeta primers that the PCR ran. Profiled with immunoSEQ multiplex PCR; TCRdb holds only in-frame clones, not every one. Of 90,000 to 150,000 clones listed, 63% were seen once; the top ten hold 10%. The sequenced sample consisted of PBMCs. These receptors were collected from a man in his forties in good health and CMV-seropositive.

This clone occurred a few times. This chain connects TRBV9 to TRBJ2-3; D is unresolved. The CDR3 runs 14 residues. Trimming took 1 base from V and 5 from J, leaving 11 bases between them. CDR1 and CDR2 (germline): SGDLS, YYNGEE. The CDR3, as DNA: TGTGCCAGCAGCGTAAGCTCCACGAAAGATACGCAGTATTTT. This codes for CASSVSSTKDTQYF.

This chain joins TRBV2 and TRBJ1-5; the D gene is possibly TRBD1 (6 bases). V was clipped by 6 bases and J by 6 bases, with 18 bases between them. The CDR3 is made up of 15 amino acids. CDR1 SNHLY and CDR2 FYNNEI come from the germline V gene. CDR3 DNA sequence: TGTGCCAGCAGCGCAGATTTGGGGGCCGGTCAGCCCCAGCATTTT. This sequence encodes CASSADLGAGQPQHF.

The sample holds a few counts of this clone. The chain uses TRBV7-9 and TRBJ2-7; tentative D call: TRBD2 (5 bases). The CDR3 runs 16 residues. V lost 5 bases and J lost 2, with 19 bases in between. Germline V gene data show CDR1 as SEHNR and CDR2 as FQNEAQ (reference sequence). In nucleotides, the CDR3 is TGTGCCAGCAGCCTCCGGGATGGGAGAGGCGCCTACGAGCAGTACTTC. Amino acid sequence: CASSLRDGRGAYEQYF.

The rearrangement joins TRBV5-1 to TRBJ1-2; D remains ambiguous. There are 14 residues in the CDR3. Germline V gene lookup returns CDR1 SGHRS and CDR2 YFSETQ. Trimming removed 0 bases from V and 8 bases from J, with 14 bases in between. This chain's CDR3 is CASSLGSAVSGYTF. For the CDR3, the DNA is TGCGCCAGCAGCTTGGGTAGCGCCGTTAGCGGCTACACCTTC.

The gene calls are TRBV2 and TRBJ1-5; D is possibly TRBD1 (6 bases). The CDR3 sequence is 14 residues long. Germline-derived CDR1 and CDR2 are SNHLY and FYNNEI. V was cut by 5 bases and J by 2 bases, with 10 bases left in between. CDR3 sequence reads: CASSNRVGNQPQHF. CDR3 nucleotide sequence: TGTGCCAGCAGTAACAGGGTCGGCAATCAGCCCCAGCATTTT. Combining the CDR3 with reference TRBV2 and TRBJ1-5 gives the whole variable domain EPEVTQTPSHQVTQMGQEVILRCVPISNHLYFYWYRQILGQKVEFLVSFYNNEISEKSEIFDDQFSVERPDGSNFTLKIRSTKLEDSAMYFCASSNRVGNQPQHFGDGTRLSIL.

The J gene is TRBJ1-2, the V gene TRBV10-1; maybe TRBD1 (5 bases). Trimming stripped 3 bases from V and 8 bases from J, with 10 bases between. CDR1 WNHNN and CDR2 SYGVQD come from the germline V gene (reference sequence). This CDR3 is built from 12 residues. The CDR3, as DNA: TGCGCCAGCAGTGATTCCAGGGTCGGCTACACCTTC. This gives the protein CASSDSRVGYTF.

The rearrangement uses TRBV7-6 and TRBJ1-5; D possibly corresponds to TRBD1 (5 bases). This CDR3 contains 15 residues. Trimming took 3 bases from V and 11 from J, leaving 20 bases between them. Germline V gives CDR1 SGHVS, CDR2 FNYEAQ. CDR3 protein: CASSLGGSGRGTQHF. In DNA form, the CDR3 reads TGTGCCAGCAGCTTGGGGGGTTCGGGGCGAGGGACCCAGCATTTT.

The chain joins TRBV6-5 to TRBJ2-7; TRBD1 matches at 7 bases. The CDR3 sequence is 14 residues long. Germline-derived CDR1 and CDR2 are MNHEY and SVGAGI. The V segment lost 0 bases and the J segment 9 bases; nucleotides outside the gene matches: 8. The CDR3 reads CASSYSETGTSQYF. CDR3 DNA: TGTGCCAGCAGTTACTCGGAGACAGGGACGTCGCAGTACTTC.

This chain joins TRBV19 and TRBJ1-1; unclear D gene. Germline V CDR1 and CDR2: LNHDA, SQIVND (reference sequence). CDR3 size: 12 residues. The ends were cut back, 7 bases at V and 0 bases at J, with 6 bases in the middle. The CDR3 sequence is CASINLNTEAFF. CDR3 nucleotides: TGTGCCAGTATAAACTTGAACACTGAAGCTTTCTTT.

This clone has a handful of counts. This chain uses TRBV6-1 with TRBJ2-5; 12 nucleotides match TRBD1. The CDR3 runs 16 residues. CDR1 is MNHNS, CDR2 SASEGT, per germline. V lost 6 bases and J lost 5; bases outside the gene matches: 10. In DNA, the CDR3 is TGTGCCAGCAGCGAAAGGGGACAGGGGGCAGGGGAGACCCAGTACTTC. Protein product: CASSERGQGAGETQYF.

This clone occurred a few times. The rearrangement joins TRBV4-1 to TRBJ1-5, with D maybe TRBD1 (5 bases). The CDR3 has 15 amino acids. CDR1 is MGHRA and CDR2 is YSYEKL in the germline V gene. The V end lost 0 bases, the J end lost 6 bases, and 12 bases lay between the germline ends. Here the CDR3 reads CASSQDSREGQPQHF. The CDR3 bases are TGCGCCAGCAGCCAAGATTCCAGGGAGGGTCAGCCCCAGCATTTT.

The chain combines TRBV7-2 with TRBJ2-5; 8 bases are shared with TRBD2. The CDR3 has 13 amino acids. J was trimmed by 5 bases and V by 11 bases; bases with no gene match: 10. Germline CDR1 is SGHTA and CDR2 is FQGNSA. CDR3 coding DNA: TGTGCCGGAGTAGGACTAGCTGGGGAGACCCAGTACTTC. Translation gives CAGVGLAGETQYF.

The sample holds one count of this clone. The chain carries TRBV7-9 and TRBJ2-1; tentative D call: TRBD2 (7 bases). In germline, CDR1 is SEHNR, CDR2 FQNEAQ (reference sequence). The CDR3 length is 14 residues. Trimming removed 2 bases from V and 7 bases from J, with 12 bases in between. The CDR3 reads CASSLLGGRNEQFF. CDR3 DNA sequence: TGTGCCAGCAGCTTACTCGGGGGGCGGAATGAGCAGTTCTTC.

The rearrangement links TRBV7-9 to TRBJ2-7; the match to TRBD2 covers 9 bases. After removal of 3 bases from V and 2 bases from J, the junction contained 2 bases not matched to a gene. CDR3 length equals 14 residues. Per the germline V gene, CDR1 is SEHNR and CDR2 is FQNEAQ (reference sequence). The CDR3 sequence is CASSFSGGPYEQYF. CDR3 in DNA: TGTGCCAGCAGCTTTAGCGGGGGCCCCTACGAGCAGTACTTC.

This clone was detected a few times. This chain links TRBV18 with TRBJ1-5; 7 nucleotides match TRBD1. The CDR3 runs to 14 residues. V trimming: 3 bases; J trimming: 5 bases; junction bases outside the gene matches: 4. Germline V lookup: CDR1 KGHSH, CDR2 LQKENI. The CDR3 spells CASSPRQGDQPQHF. CDR3 coding DNA: TGTGCCAGCTCACCCCGACAGGGCGATCAGCCCCAGCATTTT.

This clone is labeled medium-sized (0.01 to 0.1%). The chain has TRBV7-8 and TRBJ2-2, with a possible D match to TRBD2 (6 bases). This CDR3 region has 16 residues. Trimming cost V 3 bases and J 4 bases, with 15 bases left between them. Looked up from germline, CDR1 is SGHVS and CDR2 is FQNEAQ. CDR3 protein: CASSLNSPGSTGELFF. In nucleotides, the CDR3 is TGTGCCAGCAGCTTGAACAGTCCCGGGAGCACCGGGGAGCTGTTTTTT.

The DNA of the CDR3 is TGTGCCAGCAGTTACTCGCAGGCAAGCTCCTACGAGCAGTACTTC. As protein: CASSYSQASSYEQYF. The rearrangement uses TRBV6-5 and TRBJ2-7, with D uncertain. This CDR3 comprises 15 residues. Germline CDR1 and CDR2: MNHEY and SVGAGI. The germline V and J ends were trimmed by 0 bases and 0 bases, with 9 bases remaining between them.

V usage is TRBV4-2 and J usage is TRBJ2-2; 13 bases match TRBD2. This CDR3 comprises 17 residues. With 4 bases clipped from V and 2 bases from J, the junction kept 4 bases outside the gene matches. Germline values: CDR1 LGHNA, CDR2 YNFKEQ. In DNA form, the CDR3 reads TGTGCCAGCAGCCGGGGACTAGCGGGGATCAACACCGGGGAGCTGTTTTTT. Translation gives CASSRGLAGINTGELFF.

J is TRBJ2-7 and V is TRBV7-8; 10 bases are shared with TRBD1. This CDR3 region has 17 residues. After removal of 2 bases from V and 6 bases from J, the junction contained 13 bases not matched to a gene. Germline values: CDR1 SGHVS, CDR2 FQNEAQ. The CDR3 bases are TGTGCCAGCAGCTTACGGAAATTTAGAGACAGGGGGCGCGAGCAGTACTTC. Translating it yields CASSLRKFRDRGREQYF.

This chain links TRBV19 with TRBJ2-1; TRBD1 might be the D (6 bases). CDR1 is LNHDA and CDR2 is SQIVND in the germline V gene (reference sequence). Trimming took off 5 bases at V and 0 bases at J, with 17 bases between the two ends. CDR3 size: 17 residues. CDR3: CASSSQRQVISYNEQFF. The CDR3 DNA follows: TGTGCCAGTAGTTCTCAGAGACAGGTCATCTCCTACAATGAGCAGTTCTTC.

The V call is TRBV9, the J call TRBJ2-7; D is unresolved. Germline CDR1 reads SGDLS; CDR2 reads YYNGEE. V gave up 0 bases and J gave up 4 bases, with 14 bases separating them. This CDR3 contains 15 residues. CDR3 DNA: TGTGCCAGCAGCGTAGGAGGCTCGTTGGAGTACGAGCAGTACTTC. Residues: CASSVGGSLEYEQYF.

This chain connects TRBV5-1 to TRBJ1-2, with unresolved D. The CDR3 is made up of 14 amino acids. V lost 0 bases, J lost 3 bases, and 9 bases lay in between. Per the germline V gene, CDR1 is SGHRS and CDR2 is YFSETQ. This CDR3 reads CASSLDAAYYGYTF. The CDR3, as DNA: TGCGCCAGCAGCTTGGATGCGGCCTACTATGGCTACACCTTC.

This clone showed up just a few times. V usage is TRBV2 and J usage is TRBJ2-2; 9 bases agree with TRBD2. Germline loops: CDR1 SNHLY, CDR2 FYNNEI. V lost 4 bases to trimming and J lost 7 bases; unmatched junction nucleotides: 7. The CDR3 spans 15 residues. Here the CDR3 DNA reads TGTGCCAGCAGTGGAGGACTAGCGAGGGGCGGGGAGCTGTTTTTT. This sequence encodes CASSGGLARGGELFF.

The genes are TRBV19 and TRBJ2-3; D gene ambiguous. The germline CDR1 and CDR2 sequences are LNHDA and SQIVND (reference sequence). The CDR3 consists of 16 residues. The V end lost 7 bases, the J end lost 1 base, and 18 bases lay between the germline ends. DNA of the CDR3: TGTGCCAGTACCCTATCCCACTCCGTCCGCACAGATACGCAGTATTTT. Protein product: CASTLSHSVRTDTQYF.

This clone was seen a few times. V is TRBV5-1 and J is TRBJ2-2; D might be TRBD2 (6 bases). V was trimmed by 1 base and J by 7 bases, leaving 14 bases between them. The CDR3 covers 15 residues. The germline gives CDR1 SGHRS, CDR2 YFSETQ. The CDR3 coding sequence is TGCGCCAGCAGCTTGACGGGCGGGATGAACGGGGAGCTGTTTTTT. The encoded protein is CASSLTGGMNGELFF. Complete variable domain (other parts from reference TRBV5-1 and TRBJ2-2): KAGVTQTPRYLIKTRGQQVTLSCSPISGHRSVSWYQQTPGQGLQFLFEYFSETQRNKGNFPGRFSGRQFSNSRSEMNVSTLELGDSALYLCASSLTGGMNGELFFGEGSRLTVL.

The chain has TRBV9 and TRBJ1-4, with TRBD1 matching over 8 bases. With V trimmed by 2 bases and J by 8 bases, 11 bases remained unmatched. Germline CDR1 is SGDLS and CDR2 is YYNGEE. The CDR3 runs to 16 residues. The CDR3: CASSVGPGGQVEKLFF. Here the CDR3 DNA reads TGTGCCAGCAGCGTGGGGCCAGGGGGCCAGGTAGAAAAACTGTTTTTT.

This clone appeared once. The V call is TRBV6-6, the J call TRBJ2-1, with TRBD1 identical over 9 bases. V lost 0 bases, J lost 4 bases, and 4 bases stayed unmatched. Germline CDR1 and CDR2: MNHNY and SVGAGI (reference sequence). The CDR3 is made up of 16 amino acids. Here the CDR3 DNA reads TGTGCCAGCAGTTACTCCCCGGGACAGGGTTACAATGAGCAGTTCTTC. Protein product: CASSYSPGQGYNEQFF.

The chain is built from TRBV28 and TRBJ2-7, with a tentative D call TRBD1 (5 bases). The V end lost 4 bases, the J end lost 0 bases, and 10 bases lay between the germline ends. The CDR3 spans 14 residues. Germline lookup yields CDR1 MDHEN and CDR2 SYDVKM. The CDR3 here is CASSSSGLSYEQYF. The CDR3 DNA reads TGTGCCAGCAGTTCGTCAGGGCTCTCCTACGAGCAGTACTTC.

The chain employs TRBV5-6 and TRBJ2-7; D is perhaps TRBD2 (6 bases). Trimming removed 4 bases at V and 1 base at J, with 9 bases between. Germline loops: CDR1 SGHDT, CDR2 YYEEEE. This CDR3 has 13 residues. The CDR3 bases are TGTGCCAGCAGCCGGGGAGGATCCTACGAGCAGTACTTC. It translates to CASSRGGSYEQYF.

The chain employs TRBV5-6 and TRBJ2-2, with D possibly TRBD1 on 6 matching bases. Germline CDR1 SGHDT, CDR2 YYEEEE. V was clipped by 3 bases and J by 6 bases, with 12 bases between them. The CDR3 length is 14 residues. The CDR3 nucleotides are TGTGCCAGCAGCTCAGGGGTGGTGGCCGGGGAGCTGTTTTTT. This translates into CASSSGVVAGELFF.